This T cell receptor beta chain was retrieved from a study of siplizumab effects on memory and regulatory T cells. Study-wide results and limits: To unstimulated subsets, only a minor fraction of alloreactive clones could be mapped. Proliferating Tregs in siplizumab cultures were never verified as suppressive. A major contribution to the alloresponse seemed to be made by naive T cells, which seemed more diverse than memory cells.

With regard to this clone: Its matching antigen is unknown.

Assays were performed on 9.7 x 10^4 or so TCR templates per sample. Method: immunoSEQ multiplex PCR; TCRdb's copy keeps in-frame clones and lacks some. The sample lists about 120,000 clones; around 93% were seen once. This sequence originates from a human donor in good health. Material: non-Treg CD4+ T cells sorted from blood.

In nucleotides, the CDR3 is TGTGCCAGCAGCCTGACCGAGATGAACACAGATACGCAGTATTTT. Translated: CASSLTEMNTDTQYF. This chain links TRBV4-2 with TRBJ2-3; D remains unclear. CDR1 is LGHNA and CDR2 is YNFKEQ in the germline V gene. The CDR3 is 15 amino acids. The germline V and J ends were trimmed by 4 bases and 2 bases, with 13 bases remaining between them.